This T cell receptor (beta chain) was retrieved from a study of response to subunit inactivated influenza vaccine. The germline V and J ends were trimmed by 1 base and 3 bases, with 15 bases remaining between them. This CDR3 region has 16 residues. Per germline, CDR1 SGHAT and CDR2 FQNNGV. Using its own MiXCR run on the RT-PCR reads, TCRdb lists one record per CDR3 protein. Here the sample spans about 520,000 distinct CDR3 sequences, over 25% being singletons. The starting material was CD4+ T cells sorted from PBMCs, obtained about 5 days after vaccination. The sequence was obtained from a man between 50 and 59 years old who received an inactivated influenza vaccine. The chain couples TRBV11-2 to TRBJ2-5; the D call may be TRBD1 or TRBD2 (6 bases each). The DNA for the CDR3 is TGTGCCAGCAGCTTAGGCGTAGGGGGGTCAGAAGAGACCCAGTACTTC. Translating it yields CASSLGVGGSEETQYF.